A single sample gave rise to the 4 T cell receptor beta chains below, sequenced in a study of graft-versus-host responses after intestinal transplantation. Only in-frame clones appear in the TCRdb table, and some are missing; sequencing was by immunoSEQ multiplex PCR. The sample records roughly 36,000 clones, around 83% being singletons. The material sequenced was PBMCs, taken less than 1,400 days after transplant. Receptor source: a human patient who received an intestinal transplant, so some T cells may come from the graft donor.

A few counts support this clone. The chain links TRBV7-9 to TRBJ1-1; D gene uncertain. Germline V gene sequence: CDR1 SEHNR, CDR2 FQNEAQ (reference sequence). Trimming took off 1 base at V and 3 bases at J, with 9 bases between the two ends. The CDR3 runs to 14 residues. The CDR3 region is CASSLGEIDTEAFF. The CDR3 DNA reads TGTGCCAGCAGCTTAGGCGAGATTGACACTGAAGCTTTCTTT.

This rearrangement joins TRBV6-6 to TRBJ2-1, with D maybe TRBD1 (6 bases). The CDR3 is 16 residues long. The germline CDR1 and CDR2 sequences are MNHNY and SVGAGI (reference sequence). The ends were cut back, 5 bases at V and 0 bases at J, with 14 bases in the middle. The DNA of the CDR3 is TGTGCCAGCAGTCTACGCAGGGGAAGCTCCTACAATGAGCAGTTCTTC. Protein product: CASSLRRGSSYNEQFF.

The chain is built from TRBV4-1 and TRBJ1-5; D is unclear. V dropped 4 bases and J dropped 4 bases, with 14 bases sitting between them. CDR1 is MGHRA and CDR2 is YSYEKL in the germline V gene. This CDR3 is 15 amino acids long. The CDR3 region has the DNA TGCGCCAGCAGCCGAGCCCGGACGGCGAATCAGCCCCAGCATTTT. This sequence encodes CASSRARTANQPQHF.

The rearrangement uses TRBV5-1 and TRBJ2-1; D is ambiguous. Germline V CDR1 and CDR2: SGHRS, YFSETQ. Trimming removed 1 base from V and 2 bases from J, with 13 bases in between. The CDR3 consists of 16 residues. For the CDR3, the DNA is TGCGCCAGCAGCTTGTTCGGCGGCAATACCTACAATGAGCAGTTCTTC. Protein sequence: CASSLFGGNTYNEQFF.